A single sample is the source of the 12 T cell receptor beta chains below, sequenced in a study of shared clonotypes between healthy human individuals. TCRdb's table, derived via immunoSEQ multiplex PCR, lists solely in-frame clones and lacks some. The profile covers over a million clones, with around 97% appearing a single time and 1% to 1.5% taken by the ten largest. Sequencing was performed on naive CD4+ T cells sorted from blood. As to subset: CD45RA+ positively selected. These receptors originate from a man aged 30 to 45 in good health.

This sequence joins TRBV6-1 and TRBJ2-5; maybe TRBD1 (5 bases). The CDR3 sequence is 14 residues long. The V and J ends lost 3 bases and 2 bases respectively, with 10 bases between them. Germline lookup yields CDR1 MNHNS and CDR2 SASEGT. The CDR3, as DNA: TGTGCCAGCAGTGATTACGACAGTCAAGAGACCCAGTACTTC. Its protein product is CASSDYDSQETQYF.

This sequence joins TRBV23-1 and TRBJ2-7, with no clear D. TRBV23-1 is an ORF, with its function uncertain. This CDR3 region has 11 residues. V was cut by 9 bases and J by 2 bases, with 8 bases left in between. The DNA for the CDR3 is TGCGCCAGTATCGACCCCTACGAGCAGTACTTC. Its translation: CASIDPYEQYF.

This rearrangement joins TRBV4-1 to TRBJ1-3; a weak D match, TRBD1 (5 bases). Germline lookup yields CDR1 MGHRA and CDR2 YSYEKL. V was trimmed by 1 base and J by 8 bases, leaving 21 bases between them. There are 17 residues in the CDR3. CDR3 amino acids: CASSQGSGDLVGDTIYF. In nucleotides, the CDR3 is TGCGCCAGCAGCCAAGGATCGGGGGATCTGGTTGGGGACACCATATATTTT.

This chain's CDR3 is CASSQGLGSQPQHF. The CDR3 region has the DNA TGTGCCAGTAGCCAGGGGTTGGGATCGCAGCCCCAGCATTTT. The rearrangement uses TRBV19 and TRBJ1-5; TRBD1 is a possible D gene (6 bases). The CDR3 runs to 14 residues. CDR1 and CDR2 from the germline V gene are LNHDA and SQIVND (reference sequence). The ends were cut back, 6 bases at V and 7 bases at J, with 16 bases in the middle. The entire variable domain, with the rest obtained from reference TRBV19 and TRBJ1-5, is as follows: DGGITQSPKYLFRKEGQNVTLSCEQNLNHDAMYWYRQDPGQGLRLIYYSQIVNDFQKGDIAEGYSVSREKKESFPLTVTSAQKNPTAFYLCASSQGLGSQPQHFGDGTRLSIL.

V gene TRBV28 combines with J gene TRBJ2-7; 7 bases line up with TRBD1. CDR1 MDHEN and CDR2 SYDVKM come from the germline V gene. The CDR3 runs to 15 residues. V shed 5 bases and J 3 bases; nucleotides not matched to a gene: 10. CDR3 in amino acids: CASSTVTGLRYEQYF. The CDR3 DNA sequence: TGTGCCAGCAGTACAGTGACAGGGTTACGCTACGAGCAGTACTTC. The full variable domain, completed using reference TRBV28 and TRBJ2-7, is DVKVTQSSRYLVKRTGEKVFLECVQDMDHENMFWYRQDPGLGLRLIYFSYDVKMKEKGDIPEGYSVSREKKERFSLILESASTNQTSMYLCASSTVTGLRYEQYFGPGTRLTVT.

The V and J genes are TRBV27 and TRBJ2-1; 13 nucleotides match TRBD2. The CDR3 is made up of 15 amino acids. V gave up 3 bases and J gave up 4 bases; unmatched junction bases: 0. The germline V gene encodes CDR1 MNHEY and CDR2 SMNVEV (reference sequence). The CDR3: CASSLGLAGYNEQFF. The CDR3, as DNA: TGTGCCAGCAGTTTGGGACTAGCGGGGTACAATGAGCAGTTCTTC.

The rearrangement links TRBV5-1 to TRBJ1-4; TRBD1 is a possible D gene (5 bases). Germline values: CDR1 SGHRS, CDR2 YFSETQ. V dropped 3 bases and J dropped 2 bases, with 8 bases sitting between them. The CDR3 is made up of 14 amino acids. The CDR3: CASSYGTTNEKLFF. The DNA of the CDR3 is TGCGCCAGCAGCTACGGGACGACTAATGAAAAACTGTTTTTT.

As regards this clone: In the same sample, other DNA sequences code for this CDR3. The chain is built from TRBV5-1 and TRBJ2-3, with TRBD1 identical over 9 bases. This CDR3 has 15 residues. The V segment lost 4 bases and the J segment 2 bases; nucleotides outside the gene matches: 5. Germline V lookup: CDR1 SGHRS, CDR2 YFSETQ. The CDR3 coding sequence is TGCGCCAGCAGCCTTCGGACAGGGGACACAGATACGCAGTATTTT. It is translated as CASSLRTGDTDTQYF.

This rearrangement joins TRBV25-1 to TRBJ2-5, with a possible D match to TRBD2 (6 bases). Trimming pared 6 bases from V and 1 base from J, leaving 18 bases between. The CDR3 length is 16 residues. Per the germline V gene, CDR1 is MGHDK and CDR2 is SYGVNS. CDR3 amino acids: CASSNYNRDFQETQYF. DNA for the CDR3: TGTGCCAGCAGCAATTACAACCGGGACTTCCAAGAGACCCAGTACTTC.

This clone appeared once. The rearrangement links TRBV27 to TRBJ2-1; 11 bases align to TRBD2. The CDR3 has 15 residues. CDR1 and CDR2 (germline): MNHEY, SMNVEV (reference sequence). The J segment lost 8 bases and the V segment lost 4 bases, leaving 7 bases of the junction unmatched. The CDR3 nucleotides read TGTGCCAGCAGTTCCGGACTAGCGGGCAGGCATGAGCAGTTCTTC. Translated, it gives CASSSGLAGRHEQFF.

With respect to this clone: A junction end diverges from the germline sequence, so it may reflect a read error. The CDR3 sequence is CASSLIGGNSHEQYF. The CDR3 region has the DNA TGCGCCAGCAGCTTGATAGGCGGGAACTCCCACGAGCAGTACTTC. The genes are TRBV5-1 and TRBJ2-7; D may be TRBD2 (6 bases). The CDR3 is 15 residues long. The germline V gene encodes CDR1 SGHRS and CDR2 YFSETQ.

This chain links TRBV6-5 with TRBJ2-5, with TRBD1 matching 9 bases. The CDR3 is made up of 14 amino acids. With V trimmed by 8 bases and J by 4 bases, 8 bases remained unmatched. Germline V gene lookup returns CDR1 MNHEY and CDR2 SVGAGI. Here the CDR3 reads CASLPGQGLETQYF. The CDR3 DNA follows: TGTGCCAGCCTTCCGGGACAGGGATTAGAGACCCAGTACTTC.